This entry lists 5 T cell receptor beta chains sequenced from one sample in a study of T cell responses to AZD1222 COVID-19 vaccine. Sequencing used immunoSEQ multiplex PCR; TCRdb keeps in-frame clones, though not all of them. Among 120,000 to 150,000 clones listed, 75% to 85% were seen once. The sample was peripheral blood, taken on day 0 of MenACWY control vaccination. The receptors come from an adult in good health.

The rearrangement links TRBV19 to TRBJ1-4; no reliable D call. The CDR3 length is 14 residues. Per germline, CDR1 LNHDA and CDR2 SQIVND (reference sequence). V lost 3 bases to trimming and J lost 4 bases, with 9 bases between them. CDR3 residues: CASSIPGSNEKLFF. The CDR3 DNA is TGTGCCAGTAGTATCCCGGGAAGTAATGAAAAACTGTTTTTT.

The rearrangement uses TRBV4-2 and TRBJ1-2; D ambiguous. In germline, CDR1 is LGHNA, CDR2 YNFKEQ. The CDR3 contains 15 residues. The V end was cut by 1 base, the J end by 4 bases, with 13 bases between. The CDR3 nucleotides are TGTGCCAGCAGCCAAGGCAAGGCCCCCGGCTATGGCTACACCTTC. Its translation: CASSQGKAPGYGYTF.

Points on this clone: Other DNA sequences of this sample code for an identical CDR3. This chain uses TRBV3-1 (or the pseudogene TRBV3-2) with TRBJ1-3, with D maybe TRBD1 (6 bases). CDR1 LGHDT and CDR2 YNNKEL come from the germline V gene (reference sequence). The V and J ends lost 1 base and 2 bases respectively, with 6 bases between them. The CDR3 runs to 14 residues. The CDR3: CASSQGTAGNTIYF. The CDR3 nucleotides read TGTGCCAGCAGCCAAGGGACAGCTGGAAACACCATATATTTT.

This clone has a single count. This chain uses TRBV19 with TRBJ1-5, with D perhaps matching TRBD1 (5 bases). The CDR3 consists of 16 residues. The germline V gene encodes CDR1 LNHDA and CDR2 SQIVND (reference sequence). V was trimmed by 10 bases and J by 1 base, leaving 20 bases between them. CDR3 amino acids: CATRRGGGLSNQPQHF. CDR3 in DNA: TGTGCCACCCGGAGGGGCGGTGGATTGAGCAATCAGCCCCAGCATTTT.

The chain uses TRBV5-4 and TRBJ2-1; D gene unclear. The CDR3 runs 13 residues. CDR1 is SGHNT and CDR2 is YYREEE in the germline V gene (reference sequence). The germline V and J ends were trimmed by 2 bases and 6 bases, with 9 bases remaining between them. This CDR3 is CASSLGPINEQFF. In DNA form, the CDR3 reads TGTGCCAGCAGCTTAGGGCCGATCAATGAGCAGTTCTTC.